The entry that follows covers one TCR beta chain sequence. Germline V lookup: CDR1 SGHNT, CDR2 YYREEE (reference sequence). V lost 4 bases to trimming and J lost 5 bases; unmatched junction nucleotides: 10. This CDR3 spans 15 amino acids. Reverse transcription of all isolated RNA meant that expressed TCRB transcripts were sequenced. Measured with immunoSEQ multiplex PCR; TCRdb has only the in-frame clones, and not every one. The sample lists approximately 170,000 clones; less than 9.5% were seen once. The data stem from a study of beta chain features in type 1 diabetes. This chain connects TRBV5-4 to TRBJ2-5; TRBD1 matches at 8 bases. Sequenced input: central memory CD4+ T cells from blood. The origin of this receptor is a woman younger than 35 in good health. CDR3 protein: CASSQDQGAGETQYF. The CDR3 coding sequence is TGTGCCAGCAGCCAAGATCAGGGGGCGGGGGAGACCCAGTACTTC.